This entry features one T cell receptor beta chain sequence. These data belong to a study of T cell changes during pregnancy in multiple sclerosis. TCRdb's table, derived via immunoSEQ multiplex PCR, lists solely in-frame clones and lacks some. The sample includes over 25,000 clones, roughly 91% of them seen just once. This CDR3 has 16 residues. Per germline, CDR1 SGHVS and CDR2 FNYEAQ. Trimming cost V 1 base and J 7 bases; bases outside gene matches: 6. This TCR derives from a female donor with multiple sclerosis, enrolled in a pregnancy study. The rearrangement links TRBV7-6 to TRBJ1-6; 8 bases align to TRBD1. This sample comprised CD4+ T cells from peripheral blood mononuclear cells, obtained in the second trimester of pregnancy. The CDR3 region is CASSLGVGTGNSPLHF. The CDR3 nucleotides are TGTGCCAGCAGCTTAGGAGTCGGGACAGGCAATTCACCCCTCCACTTT.